This T cell receptor (beta chain) came from a study of Graves' ophthalmopathy and Graves' hyperthyroidism. TCR beta CDR3 regions were amplified from RNA transcripts. First-round RT-PCR used HTBI primers; second-round multiplex PCR followed. TCRdb re-called the multiplex PCR reads with MiXCR, one entry per CDR3 protein. The sample lists about 740,000 distinct CDR3 sequences, about 44% seen once, with 40% to 45% in the top ten. The CDR3 loop spans 15 amino acids. Germline V gives CDR1 SGHTA, CDR2 FQGNSA. J lost 3 bases, V lost 5 bases, and 9 bases had no gene match. Ophthalmopathy was moderately-to-severely active, CAS at least 3, NOSPECS at least 4, lasting under 3 months. Pregnant or lactating patients and those with other autoimmune diseases or uncontrolled infections were excluded. The PBMC fraction was derived from about 9.5 ml of fresh peripheral blood. Regarding this clonotype: Antigen: not known.

Whole-study findings and limits: Between ophthalmopathy and stable hyperthyroidism, a 13-signature model drew a separation with just over 85% sensitivity and approximately 77% specificity.

The chain has TRBV7-2 and TRBJ2-7; 8 bases match TRBD1. The TCR originated in an adult man with Graves' ophthalmopathy. Sample: peripheral blood. CDR3 in DNA: TGTGCCAGCAGCCGGAACAGGGGGTTGATCTACGAGCAGTACTTC. This encodes CASSRNRGLIYEQYF.